This T cell receptor (beta chain) was identified during a study of blood T cell repertoires in COVID-19. Study background: Collection of acute and convalescent COVID-19 samples took place in the United States, Italy and Spain. The cDNA or gDNA used as material had been derived from T cells, B-cell-depleted T cells, or PBMCs.

Trimming cost V 1 base and J 4 bases; bases outside gene matches: 5. Germline-derived CDR1 and CDR2 are ENHRY and SYGVKD. This CDR3 contains 16 residues. This clone was seen a few times. In the authors' workflow: Reference gene primer amplification yielded estimated nucleated cell counts. Method: immunoSEQ multiplex PCR; TCRdb's copy keeps in-frame clones and lacks some. V and J calls and clone size are copied from that table; D and trimming were computed from the DNA. Seen here are a few hundred thousand clones, 87% observed once, and the top ten hold 1%. V and J are TRBV10-3 and TRBJ1-4; 8 positions agree with TRBD1. Sequencing input: peripheral blood. The clonotype originates from a man in his fifties with active or convalescent COVID-19. This CDR3 reads CAISEFQGANNEKLFF. The CDR3 region has the DNA TGTGCCATCAGTGAGTTTCAGGGGGCAAATAATGAAAAACTGTTTTTT.